A selection of T cell receptor beta chains follows, all from one sample in a study of blood T cells in healthy people across ages. TCRdb reanalysed the 5' RACE reads using MiXCR and keeps one entry per CDR3 protein. The sample comprises roughly 680,000 distinct CDR3 sequences, around 50% of which are singletons, and roughly 12% rests with the top ten. Sequenced input: blood. Receptors originate from a woman of 80 years or more in good health. Both conserved end residues are part of each CDR3. D genes are given only for firm matches. Clone sizes are given selectively: once, few, many, or a class where the clone is expanded.

J: TRBJ2-7
V: TRBV5-1
size: many
D: TRBD2
CDR3: CASSYGLAIYEQYF
DNA: TGCGCCAGCAGCTACGGACTAGCAATCTACGAGCAGTACTTC

J: TRBJ1-2
V: TRBV7-9
size: NA
D: NA
CDR3: CASSPALNYGYTF
DNA: TGTGCCAGCAGCCCAGCCCTTAACTATGGCTACACCTTC

J: TRBJ2-2
V: TRBV12-3/TRBV12-4
size: few
D: TRBD2
CDR3: CASTPAGVTGELFF
DNA: TGTGCCAGCACTCCGGCGGGGGTCACCGGGGAGCTGTTTTTT

J: TRBJ1-2
V: TRBV5-1
size: once
D: NA
CDR3: CASSSGPGRILANYGYTF
DNA: TGCGCCAGCAGCTCCGGACCCGGACGGATACTAGCTAACTATGGCTACACCTTC

J: TRBJ2-7
V: TRBV15
size: few
D: NA
CDR3: CATSSYGRAIYEQYF
DNA: TGTGCCACCAGCTCCTATGGCAGGGCCATCTACGAGCAGTACTTC

J: TRBJ2-1
V: TRBV5-4
size: NA
D: NA
CDR3: CASSGAGADEQFF
DNA: TGTGCCAGCAGCGGGGCGGGGGCCGATGAGCAGTTCTTC

J: TRBJ2-7
V: TRBV6-5
size: NA
D: NA
CDR3: CASSNGQTYEQYF
DNA: TGTGCCAGCAGCAACGGACAAACCTACGAGCAGTACTTC

J: TRBJ2-1
V: TRBV4-1
size: NA
D: NA
CDR3: CASSQASGDEQFF
DNA: TGCGCCAGCAGCCAGGCCTCCGGAGATGAGCAGTTCTTC

J: TRBJ2-5
V: TRBV4-1
size: many
D: NA
CDR3: CASSQVYQETQYF
DNA: TGCGCCAGCAGCCAAGTGTACCAAGAGACCCAGTACTTC

J: TRBJ2-7
V: TRBV13
size: NA
D: TRBD2
CDR3: CASSLGLAGREYEQYF
DNA: TGTGCCAGCAGCTTAGGCCTAGCGGGGAGAGAATACGAGCAGTACTTC

J: TRBJ2-7
V: TRBV5-1
size: many
D: NA
CDR3: CASSLGQHYEQYF
DNA: TGCGCCAGCAGCCTGGGCCAGCACTACGAGCAGTACTTC

J: TRBJ2-3
V: TRBV12-3/TRBV12-4
size: NA
D: NA
CDR3: CASSLRSRGGADTQYF
DNA: TGTGCCAGCAGTTTAAGAAGCAGGGGGGGAGCAGATACGCAGTATTTT

J: TRBJ1-5
V: TRBV5-1
size: few
D: NA
CDR3: CASSLATGGQPQHF
DNA: TGCGCCAGCAGCTTAGCTACCGGGGGACAGCCCCAGCATTTT